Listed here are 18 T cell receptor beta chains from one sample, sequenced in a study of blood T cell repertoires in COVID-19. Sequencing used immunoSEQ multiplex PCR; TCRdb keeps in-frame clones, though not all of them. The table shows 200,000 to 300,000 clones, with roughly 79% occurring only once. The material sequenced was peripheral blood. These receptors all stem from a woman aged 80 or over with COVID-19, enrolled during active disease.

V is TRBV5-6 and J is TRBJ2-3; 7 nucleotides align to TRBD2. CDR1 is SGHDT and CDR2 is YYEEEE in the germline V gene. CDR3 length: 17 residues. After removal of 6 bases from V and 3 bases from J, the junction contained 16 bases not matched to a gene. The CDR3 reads CASTLTSTGRPTDTQYF. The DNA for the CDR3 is TGTGCCAGCACCTTAACCTCGACCGGGAGGCCAACAGATACGCAGTATTTT. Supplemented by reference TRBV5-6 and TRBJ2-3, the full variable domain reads DAGVTQSPTHLIKTRGQQVTLRCSPKSGHDTVSWYQQALGQGPQFIFQYYEEEERQRGNFPDRFSGHQFPNYSSELNVNALLLGDSALYLCASTLTSTGRPTDTQYFGPGTRLTVL.

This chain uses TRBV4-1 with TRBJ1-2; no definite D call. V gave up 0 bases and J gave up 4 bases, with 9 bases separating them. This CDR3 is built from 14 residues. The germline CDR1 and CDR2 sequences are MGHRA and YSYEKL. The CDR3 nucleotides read TGCGCCAGCAGCCAAGATCAGGCACGCTATGGCTACACCTTC. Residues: CASSQDQARYGYTF.

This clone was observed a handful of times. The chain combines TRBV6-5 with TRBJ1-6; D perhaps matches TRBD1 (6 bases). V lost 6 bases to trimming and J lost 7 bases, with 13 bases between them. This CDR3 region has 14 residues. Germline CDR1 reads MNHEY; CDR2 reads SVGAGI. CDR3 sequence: CASRPTQGNSPLHF. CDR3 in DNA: TGTGCCAGCAGACCGACCCAGGGGAATTCACCCCTCCACTTT.

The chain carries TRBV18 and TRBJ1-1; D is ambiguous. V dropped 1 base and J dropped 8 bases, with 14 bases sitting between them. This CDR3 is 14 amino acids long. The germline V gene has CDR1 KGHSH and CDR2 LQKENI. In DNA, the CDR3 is TGTGCCAGCTCACCACAGTCAGAGGCGATGGAAGCTTTCTTT. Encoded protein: CASSPQSEAMEAFF.

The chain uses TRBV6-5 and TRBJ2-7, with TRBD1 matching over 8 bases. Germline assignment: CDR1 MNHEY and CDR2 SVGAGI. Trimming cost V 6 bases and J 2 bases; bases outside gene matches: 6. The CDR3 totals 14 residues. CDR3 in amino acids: CASRSDRAAYEQYF. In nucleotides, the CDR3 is TGTGCCAGCAGATCGGACAGGGCAGCCTACGAGCAGTACTTC.

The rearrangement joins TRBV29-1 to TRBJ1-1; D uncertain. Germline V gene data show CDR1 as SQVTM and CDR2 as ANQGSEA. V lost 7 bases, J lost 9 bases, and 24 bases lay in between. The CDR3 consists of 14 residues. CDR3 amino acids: CSAHSLLGGEQAFF. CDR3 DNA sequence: TGCAGCGCCCACAGCCTCCTCGGCGGGGAACAAGCTTTCTTT.

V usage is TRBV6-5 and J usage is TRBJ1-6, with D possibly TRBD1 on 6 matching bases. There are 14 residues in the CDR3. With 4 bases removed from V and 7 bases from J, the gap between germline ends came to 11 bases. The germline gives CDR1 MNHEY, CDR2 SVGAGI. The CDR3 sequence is CASSFGQINSPLHF. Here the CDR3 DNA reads TGTGCCAGCAGTTTCGGACAGATCAATTCACCCCTCCACTTT.

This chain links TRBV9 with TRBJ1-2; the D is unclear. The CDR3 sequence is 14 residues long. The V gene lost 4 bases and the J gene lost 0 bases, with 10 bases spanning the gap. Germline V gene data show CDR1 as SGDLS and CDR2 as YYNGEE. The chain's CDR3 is CASSPRLTNYGYTF. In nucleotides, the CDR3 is TGTGCCAGCAGCCCTCGACTGACTAACTATGGCTACACCTTC.

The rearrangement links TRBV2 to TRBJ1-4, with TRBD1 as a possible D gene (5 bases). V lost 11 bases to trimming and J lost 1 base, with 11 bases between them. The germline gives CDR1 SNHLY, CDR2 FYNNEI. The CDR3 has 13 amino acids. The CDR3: CAFTRETNEKLFF. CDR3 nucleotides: TGTGCCTTCACCAGGGAAACTAATGAAAAACTGTTTTTT.

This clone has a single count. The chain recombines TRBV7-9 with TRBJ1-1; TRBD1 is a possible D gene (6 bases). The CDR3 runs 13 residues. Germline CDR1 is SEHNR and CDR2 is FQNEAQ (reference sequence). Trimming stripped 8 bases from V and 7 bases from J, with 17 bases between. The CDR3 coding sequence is TGTGCCAGCGGAGGGGGGGCTGATCTTGAAGCTTTCTTT. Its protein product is CASGGGADLEAFF. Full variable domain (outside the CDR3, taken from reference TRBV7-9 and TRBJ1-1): DTGVSQNPRHKITKRGQNVTFRCDPISEHNRLYWYRQTLGQGPEFLTYFQNEAQLEKSRLLSDRFSAERPKGSFSTLEIQRTEQGDSAMYLCASGGGADLEAFFGQGTRLTVV.

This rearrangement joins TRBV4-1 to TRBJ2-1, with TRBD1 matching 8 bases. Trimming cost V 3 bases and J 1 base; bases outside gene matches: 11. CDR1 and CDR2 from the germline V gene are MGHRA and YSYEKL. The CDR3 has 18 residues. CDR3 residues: CASSQSRTGGQSYNEQFF. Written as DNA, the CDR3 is TGCGCCAGCAGCCAGAGCCGAACAGGGGGGCAATCCTACAATGAGCAGTTCTTC.

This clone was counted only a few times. Here the CDR3 DNA reads TGTGCCAGCAGTGAATCTGTCTGGAGCTCCTACGAGCAGTACTTC. As protein: CASSESVWSSYEQYF. The V and J genes are TRBV25-1 and TRBJ2-7; D gene ambiguous. Per the germline V gene, CDR1 is MGHDK and CDR2 is SYGVNS. This CDR3 is built from 15 residues. The V end lost 1 base, the J end lost 0 bases, and 10 bases lay between the germline ends.

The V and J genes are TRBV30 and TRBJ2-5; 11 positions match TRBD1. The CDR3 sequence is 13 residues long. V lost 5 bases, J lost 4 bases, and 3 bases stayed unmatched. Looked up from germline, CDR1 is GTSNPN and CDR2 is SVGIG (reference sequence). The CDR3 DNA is TGTGCCTGGGGACAGGGGGCAAGAGAGACCCAGTACTTC. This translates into CAWGQGARETQYF.

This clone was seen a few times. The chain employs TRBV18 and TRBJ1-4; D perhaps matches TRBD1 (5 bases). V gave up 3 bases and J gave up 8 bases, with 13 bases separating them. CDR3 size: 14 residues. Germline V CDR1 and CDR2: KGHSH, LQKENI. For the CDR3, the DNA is TGTGCCAGCTCACCCAGGGACGGGGGAGAAAAACTGTTTTTT. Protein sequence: CASSPRDGGEKLFF.

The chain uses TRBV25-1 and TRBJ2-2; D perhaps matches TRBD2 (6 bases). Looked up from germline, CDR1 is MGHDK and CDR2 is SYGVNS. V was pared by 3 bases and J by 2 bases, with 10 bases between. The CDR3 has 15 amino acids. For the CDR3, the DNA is TGTGCCAGCAGTGAGGACTACCCTAACACCGGGGAGCTGTTTTTT. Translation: CASSEDYPNTGELFF.

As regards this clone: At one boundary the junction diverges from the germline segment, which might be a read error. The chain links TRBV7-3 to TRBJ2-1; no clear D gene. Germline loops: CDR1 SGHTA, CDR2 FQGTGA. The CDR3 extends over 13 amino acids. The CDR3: CASSLTVYNEQFF. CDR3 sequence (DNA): TGTGCCAGCAGCCTAACCGTCTACAATGAGCAGTTCTTC.

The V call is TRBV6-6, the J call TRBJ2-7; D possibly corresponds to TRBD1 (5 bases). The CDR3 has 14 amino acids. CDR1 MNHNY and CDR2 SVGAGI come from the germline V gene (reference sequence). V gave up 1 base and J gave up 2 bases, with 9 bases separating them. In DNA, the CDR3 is TGTGCCAGCAGTTACTTTAGGGGTACCTACGAGCAGTACTTC. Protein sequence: CASSYFRGTYEQYF.

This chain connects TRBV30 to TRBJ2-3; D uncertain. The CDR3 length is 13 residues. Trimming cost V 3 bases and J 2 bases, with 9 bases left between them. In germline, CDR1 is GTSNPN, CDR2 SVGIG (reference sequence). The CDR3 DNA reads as TGTGCCTGGAGCCCCTTGTTCACAGATACGCAGTATTTT. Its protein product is CAWSPLFTDTQYF.